The 18 T cell receptor beta chains below all came from one sample that was sequenced in a study of blood T cell repertoires in COVID-19. Assay used: immunoSEQ multiplex PCR; TCRdb lists only in-frame clones, some missing. This sample has roughly 73,000 clones, with roughly 70% found just once. Sequences were obtained from peripheral blood. The receptor source for this set is a man between 70 and 80 years old with acute or convalescent COVID-19.

This chain links TRBV4-1 with TRBJ2-7; D remains unclear. This CDR3 region has 13 residues. V gave up 1 base and J gave up 0 bases, with 4 bases separating them. CDR1 and CDR2 from the germline V gene are MGHRA and YSYEKL. The CDR3 spells CASSQGSSYEQYF. The CDR3 bases are TGCGCCAGCAGCCAAGGGAGCTCCTACGAGCAGTACTTC.

This clone was picked up a small number of times. The chain joins TRBV4-2 to TRBJ2-7; tentative D call: TRBD2 (6 bases). Germline V lookup: CDR1 LGHNA, CDR2 YNFKEQ. The CDR3 totals 16 residues. Between the trimmed V and J ends, which lost 3 bases and 2 bases, there was a span of 17 bases. CDR3 DNA: TGTGCCAGCAGCCACGAGGCAAGCGGGTTCACCTACGAGCAGTACTTC. This translates into CASSHEASGFTYEQYF.

The chain is built from TRBV3-1 (or the pseudogene TRBV3-2) and TRBJ1-3; no reliable D call. Germline V gene sequence: CDR1 LGHDT, CDR2 YNNKEL (reference sequence). This CDR3 contains 14 residues. V lost 3 bases and J 2 bases, leaving 8 bases between the germline ends. This CDR3 reads CASSHLQAGNTIYF. CDR3 bases: TGTGCCAGCAGCCACTTGCAGGCTGGAAACACCATATATTTT.

The CDR3 DNA sequence: TGTGCCAGCAGCCAGGGACAGGGAAGAAATGGCTACACCTTC. Protein: CASSQGQGRNGYTF. The chain links TRBV6-6 to TRBJ1-2; 9 bases are a match to TRBD1. This CDR3 comprises 14 residues. Unmatched junction bases numbered 8, after V lost 6 bases and J lost 6 bases. Per germline, CDR1 MNHNY and CDR2 SVGAGI (reference sequence).

J is TRBJ2-7 and V is TRBV29-1, with D possibly matching TRBD2 (5 bases). This CDR3 is 12 amino acids long. CDR1 SQVTM and CDR2 ANQGSEA come from the germline V gene. With 1 base removed from V and 4 bases from J, the gap between germline ends came to 8 bases. The CDR3 region is CSVEGAGYEQYF. CDR3 nucleotide sequence: TGCAGCGTTGAAGGGGCGGGTTACGAGCAGTACTTC.

J is TRBJ2-5 and V is TRBV7-2, with 9 nucleotides matching TRBD1. The CDR3 is 14 amino acids. The trim removed 5 bases at V and 2 bases at J, leaving 3 bases unmatched. CDR1 is SGHTA, CDR2 FQGNSA, per germline. The CDR3 DNA sequence: TGTGCCAGCAGCCTGACAGGGGGTCAAGAGACCCAGTACTTC. It translates to CASSLTGGQETQYF. The variable domain in full, with the rest retrieved from reference TRBV7-2 and TRBJ2-5, is GAGVSQSPSNKVTEKGKDVELRCDPISGHTALYWYRQSLGQGLEFLIYFQGNSAPDKSGLPSDRFSAERTGGSVSTLTIQRTQQEDSAVYLCASSLTGGQETQYFGPGTRLLVL.

This chain uses TRBV27 with TRBJ2-4; the D is unclear. Germline V CDR1 and CDR2: MNHEY, SMNVEV (reference sequence). The CDR3 sequence is 13 residues long. Trimming removed 5 bases from V and 0 bases from J, with 5 bases in between. In DNA, the CDR3 is TGTGCCAGCAGTCCCCTAGCCAAAAACATTCAGTACTTC. It encodes CASSPLAKNIQYF.

This chain links TRBV4-1 with TRBJ2-1; D call uncertain. Trimming cost V 0 bases and J 4 bases, with 4 bases left between them. Germline CDR1 reads MGHRA; CDR2 reads YSYEKL. CDR3 length: 13 amino acids. The DNA for the CDR3 is TGCGCCAGCAGCCAAGATCCGTACAATGAGCAGTTCTTC. It yields the protein CASSQDPYNEQFF.

The CDR3, as DNA: TGTGCCAGCAGTTTCCCGACTAGCGGAATTCAAAGCTCCTACAATGAGCAGTTCTTC. Protein: CASSFPTSGIQSSYNEQFF. The chain employs TRBV28 and TRBJ2-1; 9 positions agree with TRBD2. Germline V gives CDR1 MDHEN, CDR2 SYDVKM. Losses at the gene ends were 3 bases for V and 0 bases for J; bases not matched to a gene: 12. The CDR3 length is 19 residues.

For the CDR3, the DNA is TGCGCCAGCAGCTTGGACCTTAGCGATGAAAAACTGTTTTTT. Translated, it gives CASSLDLSDEKLFF. The chain is built from TRBV5-1 and TRBJ1-4; the D is unclear. The germline V gene encodes CDR1 SGHRS and CDR2 YFSETQ. V lost 0 bases, J lost 6 bases, and 9 bases lay in between. The CDR3 has 14 amino acids.

The chain uses TRBV4-3 and TRBJ2-2; 8 bases are shared with TRBD2. This CDR3 spans 18 amino acids. The J segment lost 2 bases and the V segment lost 5 bases, leaving 13 bases of the junction unmatched. CDR1 is LGHNA, CDR2 YSLEER, per germline. In nucleotides, the CDR3 is TGCGCCAGCAGCAAGGTGCTAGCGGGTTTCCCCAACACCGGGGAGCTGTTTTTT. Translation: CASSKVLAGFPNTGELFF.

The J gene is TRBJ2-7, the V gene TRBV4-1; TRBD1 matches at 8 bases. J was trimmed by 2 bases and V by 0 bases; bases with no gene match: 3. Germline-derived CDR1 and CDR2 are MGHRA and YSYEKL. CDR3 length: 15 amino acids. CDR3: CASSQDQGATYEQYF. CDR3 bases: TGCGCCAGCAGCCAAGATCAGGGGGCGACCTACGAGCAGTACTTC.

The sample holds one count of this clone. The CDR3 protein is CATSDSVSYEQYF. In DNA form, the CDR3 reads TGTGCCACCAGTGATTCAGTCTCCTACGAGCAGTACTTC. This chain uses TRBV24-1 with TRBJ2-7, with unresolved D. Trimming took 2 bases from V and 0 from J, leaving 4 bases between them. The CDR3 is 13 residues long. Germline V gene sequence: CDR1 KGHDR, CDR2 SFDVKD.

The chain links TRBV12-3 or TRBV12-4 to TRBJ1-1; 7 bases map to TRBD1. This CDR3 is built from 13 residues. Trimming cost V 4 bases and J 4 bases; bases outside gene matches: 3. The CDR3 coding sequence is TGTGCCAGCAGTTCTCAGGGGGGCACTGAAGCTTTCTTT. Translating gives CASSSQGGTEAFF.

This clone has just one count. This rearrangement joins TRBV25-1 to TRBJ2-7; TRBD1 matches at 11 bases. The germline V gene has CDR1 MGHDK and CDR2 SYGVNS. This CDR3 contains 14 residues. V lost 4 bases to trimming and J lost 3 bases; unmatched junction nucleotides: 2. The CDR3 loop is CASSGGTGGYEQYF. CDR3 DNA sequence: TGTGCCAGCAGTGGGGGGACAGGGGGCTACGAGCAGTACTTC.

The chain uses TRBV9 and TRBJ2-3, with TRBD1 as a possible D gene (6 bases). The germline V gene encodes CDR1 SGDLS and CDR2 YYNGEE. V lost 5 bases and J 8 bases, leaving 15 bases between the germline ends. This CDR3 comprises 13 residues. This CDR3 is CASRRALQGTQYF. In DNA form, the CDR3 reads TGTGCCAGCAGACGAGCCTTACAGGGTACGCAGTATTTT.

This sequence joins TRBV18 and TRBJ1-2, with D possibly being TRBD1 (5 bases). Trimming cost V 6 bases and J 3 bases, with 14 bases left between them. Germline CDR1 is KGHSH and CDR2 is LQKENI. This CDR3 is 14 amino acids long. DNA of the CDR3: TGTGCCAGCTCCCCGGAGATAGGGGACTATGGCTACACCTTC. Its translation: CASSPEIGDYGYTF.

There are a few counts of this clone. The CDR3 spells CATRERRAGNTIYF. The CDR3 DNA reads TGTGCCACCCGAGAGAGGAGGGCTGGAAACACCATATATTTT. The rearrangement links TRBV7-2 to TRBJ1-3, with no clear D. Trimming took off 10 bases at V and 2 bases at J, with 15 bases between the two ends. The germline gives CDR1 SGHTA, CDR2 FQGNSA. CDR3 size: 14 residues.